Listed below are T cell receptor beta chains from one sample, sequenced in a study of response to subunit inactivated influenza vaccine. TCRdb reanalysed the RT-PCR reads using MiXCR and keeps one entry per CDR3 protein. This table holds approximately 500,000 distinct CDR3 sequences, roughly 13% found once. The sequenced sample was PBMCs from blood, obtained 45 days after vaccination. The receptors here all came from a man aged 45-65 years who received an inactivated influenza vaccine. The CDR3 runs from the conserved cysteine through the conserved F or W. The D gene is left open where the match is weak. Clone size, where shown, is once, few, many, or a class for clones that have expanded.

D	V	size	J	DNA	CDR3
NA	TRBV20-1	many	TRBJ2-5	TGCAGTGCGAGTGCGGGACCGTACCAAGAGACCCAGTACTTC	CSASAGPYQETQYF
NA	TRBV5-4	NA	TRBJ2-6	TGTGCCAGCAGCCGAGGGGAGACATACTCTGGGGCCAACGTCCTGACTTTC	CASSRGETYSGANVLTF
NA	TRBV6-2/TRBV6-3	NA	TRBJ2-3	TGTGCCAGCAGACCCGGCAGGGGTTTTGGAGATACGCAGTATTTT	CASRPGRGFGDTQYF
NA	TRBV7-8	few	TRBJ2-7	TGTGCCAGCAGCTTAGCAGGCCGGGCCAGCTCCTACGAGCAGTACTTC	CASSLAGRASSYEQYF
NA	TRBV14	NA	TRBJ2-3	TGTGCCAGCAGCCAAGTGATTTACACAGATACGCAGTATTTT	CASSQVIYTDTQYF
TRBD1	TRBV12-3/TRBV12-4	NA	TRBJ2-1	TGTGCCAGCAGCCTACAGGGGGCACCCAATGAGCAGTTCTTC	CASSLQGAPNEQFF
NA	TRBV4-2	NA	TRBJ2-4	TGTGCCAGCAGTAAAGAGTCGGGGGCCAAAAACATTCAGTACTTC	CASSKESGAKNIQYF
TRBD1	TRBV10-3	few	TRBJ2-7	TGTGCCATCTCGGACAGGGACCTAGGGCAGTACTTC	CAISDRDLGQYF
NA	TRBV29-1	few	TRBJ2-1	TGCAGCGTTATCGTTGGGGCCTACAATGAGCAGTTCTTC	CSVIVGAYNEQFF
NA	TRBV10-3	NA	TRBJ1-5	TGTGCCATCAGTGAGTCTAGGAATAGCAATCAGCCCCAGCATTTT	CAISESRNSNQPQHF
TRBD1	TRBV5-1	many	TRBJ1-1	TGCGCCAGCAGCCCAAGCGGGACAGTGAACACTGAAGCTTTCTTT	CASSPSGTVNTEAFF
NA	TRBV2	NA	TRBJ2-5	TGTGCCAGCAGAACAGGGCAAGAGACCCAGTACTTC	CASRTGQETQYF
TRBD2	TRBV20-1	NA	TRBJ2-7	TGCAGTGCTAGAGACATAGCGGGGACTAGCGGCTCCTACGAGCAGTACTTC	CSARDIAGTSGSYEQYF
NA	TRBV25-1	many	TRBJ2-2	TGTGCCAGCAGTGAATACCCAGGCACCGGGGAGCTGTTTTTT	CASSEYPGTGELFF
NA	TRBV18	NA	TRBJ2-7	TGTGCCAGCTCACCCGCACAGGGTTACGAGCAGTACTTC	CASSPAQGYEQYF
TRBD2	TRBV20-1	few	TRBJ2-7	TGCAGTGCAACACCGGGACTAGCGGGAGGGCCGGGTAAATACGAGCAGTACTTC	CSATPGLAGGPGKYEQYF
NA	TRBV6-1	many	TRBJ1-5	TGTGCCAGCCGACAGCCCAGTGACTATCAGCCCCAGCATTTT	CASRQPSDYQPQHF
NA	TRBV27	many	TRBJ2-1	TGTGCCAGCAGTTTAACCTCGCCGGCTAGCACCCGATACAATGAGCAGTTCTTC	CASSLTSPASTRYNEQFF
TRBD1	TRBV24-1	NA	TRBJ2-3	TGTGCCACCAGTGATTTCGGCAGGGGGCTTGGCACAGATACGCAGTATTTT	CATSDFGRGLGTDTQYF
NA	TRBV20-1	many	TRBJ2-2	TGCAGTGCCGGAATAGACATATACACCGGGGAGCTGTTTTTT	CSAGIDIYTGELFF
NA	TRBV20-1	few	TRBJ2-2	TGCAGTGCGAGGGACCGAGCCCCAGTGAGCGGGGAGCTGTTTTTT	CSARDRAPVSGELFF
NA	TRBV6-2/TRBV6-3	NA	TRBJ2-3	TGTGCCAGCAGTTACCTTCGGGCAGATACGCAGTATTTT	CASSYLRADTQYF
NA	TRBV6-2/TRBV6-3	few	TRBJ1-5	TGTGCCAGCAGGCTACTTGGCAGCAATCAGCCCCAGCATTTT	CASRLLGSNQPQHF
TRBD1	TRBV7-3	few	TRBJ1-1	TGTGCCAGCAGCTTAACCCGGACAGGGCCCAACACTGAAGCTTTCTTT	CASSLTRTGPNTEAFF
TRBD2	TRBV7-6	few	TRBJ2-3	TGTGCCAGCAGCCGGATGGGGGAGGGCCCGCAGTATTTT	CASSRMGEGPQYF
TRBD1	TRBV6-2/TRBV6-3	NA	TRBJ1-5	TGTGCCAGCACCGAGATCCACAGGGGGCTGAGCAATCAGCCCCAGCATTTT	CASTEIHRGLSNQPQHF
NA	TRBV11-3	NA	TRBJ2-7	TGTGCCAGCAGCTTAGGCCACCCGGGCGAGCAGTACTTC	CASSLGHPGEQYF
NA	TRBV6-2/TRBV6-3	NA	TRBJ2-1	TGTGCCAGCAGTTACTCGATTTCGACTTCCCAGTTCTTC	CASSYSISTSQFF
NA	TRBV9	NA	TRBJ2-2	TGTGCCAGCGGTGGGGACACCGGGGAGCTGTTTTTT	CASGGDTGELFF
NA	TRBV9	many	TRBJ2-3	TGTGCCAGCAGCGTAGTGGCCGGGACGTGGGGTACGCAGTATTTT	CASSVVAGTWGTQYF
NA	TRBV25-1	few	TRBJ2-7	TGTGCCAGCAGTGGGGCAGGGGAGAACGAGCAGTACTTC	CASSGAGENEQYF
TRBD1	TRBV6-5	few	TRBJ1-1	TGTGCCAGCAGTTACTCTTCGACAGGGCGAACTGAAGCTTTCTTT	CASSYSSTGRTEAFF
TRBD1	TRBV7-9	NA	TRBJ2-1	TGTGCCAGCAGCCCATGGACAGGTGGGAATGAGCAGTTCTTC	CASSPWTGGNEQFF
TRBD1	TRBV12-3/TRBV12-4	many	TRBJ2-7	TGTGCCAGCAGCCTTTCGACAGGGGACACCTACGAGCAGTACTTC	CASSLSTGDTYEQYF
NA	TRBV3-1	NA	TRBJ2-3	TGTGCCTCCTCCCAAGATATCTCGTTGGCGGGTAGCACAGATACGCAGTATTTT	CASSQDISLAGSTDTQYF
TRBD1	TRBV20-1	NA	TRBJ1-2	TGCAGTGCTTGGGACAGGTTGACCTATGGCTACACCTTC	CSAWDRLTYGYTF
TRBD2	TRBV20-1	few	TRBJ2-5	TGCAGTGCTAGAGATTCCCTAGCGGGGGGCTTGACCCAGTACTTC	CSARDSLAGGLTQYF
TRBD2	TRBV7-7	NA	TRBJ2-5	TGTGCTAGCAGCTCCTCGACTAGCGAGACCCAGTACTTC	CASSSSTSETQYF
TRBD1	TRBV15	few	TRBJ2-1	TGTGCCACCAGCACCCCGGACAGGGCCGCTAATGAGCAGTTCTTC	CATSTPDRAANEQFF
TRBD1	TRBV27	many	TRBJ2-7	TGTGCCAGCAGTCCCGGGACAGGGTCCCACGAGCAGTACTTC	CASSPGTGSHEQYF
NA	TRBV20-1	NA	TRBJ2-4	TGCAGTGCTAGAGATCAGGTCAGGGACCCAATCATTCAGTACTTC	CSARDQVRDPIIQYF